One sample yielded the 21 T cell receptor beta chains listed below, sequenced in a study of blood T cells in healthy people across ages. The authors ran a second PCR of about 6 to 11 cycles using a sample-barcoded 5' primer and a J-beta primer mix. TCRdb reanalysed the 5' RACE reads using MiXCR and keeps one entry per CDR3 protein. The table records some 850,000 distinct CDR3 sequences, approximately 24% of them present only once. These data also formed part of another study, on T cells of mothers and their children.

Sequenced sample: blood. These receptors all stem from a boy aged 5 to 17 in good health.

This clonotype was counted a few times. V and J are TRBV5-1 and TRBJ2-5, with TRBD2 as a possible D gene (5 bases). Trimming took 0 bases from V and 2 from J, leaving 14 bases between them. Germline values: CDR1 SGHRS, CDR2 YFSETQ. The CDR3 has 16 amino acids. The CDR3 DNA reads TGCGCCAGCAGCTTGGTAGCTAGCCCTTTACAAGAGACCCAGTACTTC. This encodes CASSLVASPLQETQYF. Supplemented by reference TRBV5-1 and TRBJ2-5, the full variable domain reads KAGVTQTPRYLIKTRGQQVTLSCSPISGHRSVSWYQQTPGQGLQFLFEYFSETQRNKGNFPGRFSGRQFSNSRSEMNVSTLELGDSALYLCASSLVASPLQETQYFGPGTRLLVL.

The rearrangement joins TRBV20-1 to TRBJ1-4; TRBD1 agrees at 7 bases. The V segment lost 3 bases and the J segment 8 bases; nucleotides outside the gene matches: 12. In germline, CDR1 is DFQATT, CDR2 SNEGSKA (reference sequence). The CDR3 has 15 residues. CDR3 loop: CSARDLDRRREKLFF. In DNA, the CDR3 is TGCAGTGCTAGGGACTTGGACAGGAGGAGGGAAAAACTGTTTTTT.

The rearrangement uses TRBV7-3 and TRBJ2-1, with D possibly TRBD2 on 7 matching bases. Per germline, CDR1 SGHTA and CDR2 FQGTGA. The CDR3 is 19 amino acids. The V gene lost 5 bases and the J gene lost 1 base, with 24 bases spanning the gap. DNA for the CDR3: TGTGCCAGCAGCACCCCCGGTGGGGTCGGGGGGCAATCCTACAATGAGCAGTTCTTC. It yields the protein CASSTPGGVGGQSYNEQFF.

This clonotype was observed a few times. The CDR3, as DNA: TGTGCCAGCAGACAAGGGGTCAATCAGCCCCAGCATTTT. This codes for CASRQGVNQPQHF. The chain links TRBV2 to TRBJ1-5; weak D call: TRBD1 (5 bases). The germline gives CDR1 SNHLY, CDR2 FYNNEI. CDR3 size: 13 residues. With 6 bases removed from V and 3 bases from J, the gap between germline ends came to 9 bases.

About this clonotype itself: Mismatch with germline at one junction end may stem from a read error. The CDR3: CAGSINRLGKNLQYF. DNA for the CDR3: TGTGCCGGTAGTATTAATCGGTTGGGCAAAAACCTTCAGTACTTC. The chain is built from TRBV19 and TRBJ2-4; D call uncertain. This CDR3 is built from 15 residues. The V gene's germline CDR1 is LNHDA and CDR2 SQIVND (reference sequence).

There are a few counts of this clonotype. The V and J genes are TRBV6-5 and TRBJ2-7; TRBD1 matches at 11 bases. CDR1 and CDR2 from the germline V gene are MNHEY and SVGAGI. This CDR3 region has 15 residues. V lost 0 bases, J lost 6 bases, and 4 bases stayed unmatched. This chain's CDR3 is CASSYSPGQGGEQYF. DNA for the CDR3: TGTGCCAGCAGTTACTCGCCGGGACAGGGGGGCGAGCAGTACTTC.

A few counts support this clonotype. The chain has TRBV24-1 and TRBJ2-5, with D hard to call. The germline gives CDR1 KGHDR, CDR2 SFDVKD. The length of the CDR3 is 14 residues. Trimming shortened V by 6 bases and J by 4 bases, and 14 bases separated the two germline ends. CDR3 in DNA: TGTGCCACCAGTCCACCGGGCTTGCGAGAGACCCAGTACTTC. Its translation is CATSPPGLRETQYF.

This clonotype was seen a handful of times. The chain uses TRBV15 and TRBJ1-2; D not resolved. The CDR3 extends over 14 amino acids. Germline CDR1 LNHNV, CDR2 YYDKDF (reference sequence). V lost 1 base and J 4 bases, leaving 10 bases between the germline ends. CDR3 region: CATSRVPQIYGYTF. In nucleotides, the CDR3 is TGTGCCACCAGCAGAGTCCCACAGATCTATGGCTACACCTTC.

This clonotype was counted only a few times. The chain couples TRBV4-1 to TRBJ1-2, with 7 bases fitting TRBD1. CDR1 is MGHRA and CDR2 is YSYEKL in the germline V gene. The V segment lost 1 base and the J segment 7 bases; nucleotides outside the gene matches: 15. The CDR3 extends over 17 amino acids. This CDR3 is CASSQATLATGISGYTF. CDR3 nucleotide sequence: TGCGCCAGCAGCCAAGCTACCCTCGCGACAGGGATTAGTGGCTACACCTTC.

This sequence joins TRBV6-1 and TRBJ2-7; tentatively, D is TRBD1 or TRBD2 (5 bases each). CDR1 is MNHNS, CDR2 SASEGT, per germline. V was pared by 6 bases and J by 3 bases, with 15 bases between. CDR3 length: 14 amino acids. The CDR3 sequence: CASSVFGGNYEQYF. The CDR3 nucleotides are TGTGCCAGCAGCGTGTTTGGGGGAAACTACGAGCAGTACTTC.

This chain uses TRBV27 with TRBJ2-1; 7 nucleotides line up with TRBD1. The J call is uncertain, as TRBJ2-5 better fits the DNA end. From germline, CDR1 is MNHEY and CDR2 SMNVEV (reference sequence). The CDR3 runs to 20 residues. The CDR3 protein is CASSPSRRGLLVYAGETQYF. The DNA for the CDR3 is TGTGCCAGCAGTCCCTCCCGAAGGGGGCTTCTCGTCTACGCAGGAGAGACCCAGTACTTC.

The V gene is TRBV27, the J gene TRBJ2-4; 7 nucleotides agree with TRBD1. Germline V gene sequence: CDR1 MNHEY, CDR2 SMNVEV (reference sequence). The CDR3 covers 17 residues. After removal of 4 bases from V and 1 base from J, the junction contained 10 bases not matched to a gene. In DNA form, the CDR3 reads TGTGCCAGCAGTTCAGTAGCCCCGACAGGGGCCAAAAACATTCAGTACTTC. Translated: CASSSVAPTGAKNIQYF.

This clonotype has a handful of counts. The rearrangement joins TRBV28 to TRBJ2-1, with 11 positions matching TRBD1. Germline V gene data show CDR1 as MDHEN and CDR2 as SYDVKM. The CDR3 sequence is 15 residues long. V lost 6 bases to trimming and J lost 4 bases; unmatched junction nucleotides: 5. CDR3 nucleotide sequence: TGTGCCAGCAGGACGGACAGGGGGCGTTACAATGAGCAGTTCTTC. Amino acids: CASRTDRGRYNEQFF.

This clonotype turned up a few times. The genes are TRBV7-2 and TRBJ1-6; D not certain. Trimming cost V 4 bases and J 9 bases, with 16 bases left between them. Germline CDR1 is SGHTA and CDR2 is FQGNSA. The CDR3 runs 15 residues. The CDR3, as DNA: TGTGCCAGCAGCTCCAGTTCCGGAACGTTTTCACCCCTCCACTTT. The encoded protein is CASSSSSGTFSPLHF.

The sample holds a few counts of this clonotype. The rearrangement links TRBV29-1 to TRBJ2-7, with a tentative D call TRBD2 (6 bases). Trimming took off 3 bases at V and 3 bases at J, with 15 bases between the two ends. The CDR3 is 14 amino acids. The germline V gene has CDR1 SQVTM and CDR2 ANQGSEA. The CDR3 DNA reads TGCAGCGTTGAGCTTGGGGAGGCTGGCTACGAGCAGTACTTC. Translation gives CSVELGEAGYEQYF.

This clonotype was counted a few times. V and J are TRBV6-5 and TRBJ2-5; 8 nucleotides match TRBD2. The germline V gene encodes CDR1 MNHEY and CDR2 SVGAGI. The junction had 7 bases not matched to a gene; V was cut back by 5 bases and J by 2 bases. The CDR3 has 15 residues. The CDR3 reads CASSRSGGSQETQYF. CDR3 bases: TGTGCCAGCAGTCGCAGCGGGGGCTCTCAAGAGACCCAGTACTTC.

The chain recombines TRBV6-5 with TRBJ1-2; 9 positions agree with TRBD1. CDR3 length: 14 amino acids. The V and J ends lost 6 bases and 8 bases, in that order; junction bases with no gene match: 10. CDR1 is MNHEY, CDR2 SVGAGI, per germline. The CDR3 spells CASRPRTGAYGYTF. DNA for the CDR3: TGTGCCAGCAGACCTCGGACAGGGGCCTACGGCTACACCTTC.

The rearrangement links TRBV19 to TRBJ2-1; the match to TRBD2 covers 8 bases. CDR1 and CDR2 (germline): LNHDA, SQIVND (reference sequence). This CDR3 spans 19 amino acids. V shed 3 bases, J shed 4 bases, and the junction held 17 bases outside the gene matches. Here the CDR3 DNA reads TGTGCCAGTAGTATGATTGGAATTATAGCGGGGAGTATTTACAATGAGCAGTTCTTC. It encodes CASSMIGIIAGSIYNEQFF.

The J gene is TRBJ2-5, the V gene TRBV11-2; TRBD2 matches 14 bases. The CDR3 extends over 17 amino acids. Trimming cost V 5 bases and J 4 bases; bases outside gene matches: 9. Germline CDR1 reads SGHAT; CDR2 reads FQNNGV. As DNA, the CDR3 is TGTGCCAGCAGCCCGGGACTAGCGGGAGTTGGTACAGAGACCCAGTACTTC. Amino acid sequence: CASSPGLAGVGTETQYF.

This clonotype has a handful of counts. The CDR3 DNA is TGTGCCAGCAGTGAATACAGGGGCGGTTCCTACGAGCAGTACTTC. Its translation is CASSEYRGGSYEQYF. V is TRBV25-1 and J is TRBJ2-7, with D possibly matching TRBD1 (6 bases). The germline V gene encodes CDR1 MGHDK and CDR2 SYGVNS. The CDR3 contains 15 residues. Deletions cut 0 bases from V and 1 base from J, with 10 bases between.

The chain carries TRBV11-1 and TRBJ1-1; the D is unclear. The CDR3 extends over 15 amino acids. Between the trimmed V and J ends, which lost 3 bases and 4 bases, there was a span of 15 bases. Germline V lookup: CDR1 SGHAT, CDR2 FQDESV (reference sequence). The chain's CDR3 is CASSFRREVSTEAFF. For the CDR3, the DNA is TGTGCCAGCAGCTTCCGTCGGGAGGTCAGCACTGAAGCTTTCTTT.